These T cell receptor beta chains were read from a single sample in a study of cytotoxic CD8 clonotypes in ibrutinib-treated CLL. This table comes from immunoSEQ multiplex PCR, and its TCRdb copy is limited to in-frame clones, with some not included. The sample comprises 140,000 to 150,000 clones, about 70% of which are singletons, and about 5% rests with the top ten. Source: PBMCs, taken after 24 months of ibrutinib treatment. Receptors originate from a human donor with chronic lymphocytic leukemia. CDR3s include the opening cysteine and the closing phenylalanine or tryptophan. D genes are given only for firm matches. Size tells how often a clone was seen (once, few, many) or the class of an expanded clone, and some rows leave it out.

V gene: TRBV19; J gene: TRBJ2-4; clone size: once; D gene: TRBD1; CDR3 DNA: TGTGCCAGCCCCCCCCCACAGGGGCCTAAAAACATTCAGTACTTC; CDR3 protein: CASPPPQGPKNIQYF
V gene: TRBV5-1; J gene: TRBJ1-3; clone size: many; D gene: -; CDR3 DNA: TGCGCCAGCAGCCCAGGGACGGCTGGAAACACCATATATTTT; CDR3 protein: CASSPGTAGNTIYF
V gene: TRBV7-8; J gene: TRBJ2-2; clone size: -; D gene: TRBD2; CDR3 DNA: TGTGCCAGCAGCTTGCGGGGGGCGAATACCGGGGAGCTGTTTTTT; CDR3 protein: CASSLRGANTGELFF
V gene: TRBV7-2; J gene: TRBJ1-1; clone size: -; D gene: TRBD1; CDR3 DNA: TGTGCCAGCGTCTCTAGGACAGGGGGCACTGAAGCTTTCTTT; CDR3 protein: CASVSRTGGTEAFF
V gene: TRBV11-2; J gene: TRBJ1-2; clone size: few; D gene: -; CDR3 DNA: TGTGCGTCCAGAGGGCTGGGGGACTATGGCTACACCTTC; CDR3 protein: CASRGLGDYGYTF
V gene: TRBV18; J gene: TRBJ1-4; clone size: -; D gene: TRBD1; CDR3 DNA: TGTGCCAGCTCACCCCCGGGACAGTATAATGAAAAACTGTTTTTT; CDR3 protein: CASSPPGQYNEKLFF
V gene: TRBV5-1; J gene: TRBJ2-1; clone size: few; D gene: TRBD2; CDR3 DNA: TGCGCCAGCAGCTCCCGACCTAGCGGGGAGTACAATGAGCAGTTCTTC; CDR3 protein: CASSSRPSGEYNEQFF
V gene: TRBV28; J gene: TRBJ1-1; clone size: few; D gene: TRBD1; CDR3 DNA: TGTGCCAGCAGCCCCGGGACAGGGGCTGAAGCTTTCTTT; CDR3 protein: CASSPGTGAEAFF
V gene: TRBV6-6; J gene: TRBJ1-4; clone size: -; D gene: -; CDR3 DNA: TGTGCCAGCAGGTCGAGCACCCTTGGGACTAATGAAAAACTGTTTTTT; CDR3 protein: CASRSSTLGTNEKLFF
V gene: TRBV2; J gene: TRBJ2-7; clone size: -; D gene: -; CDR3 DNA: TGTGCCAGCAGGCCTAGGCGGACCACCTACGAGCAGTACTTC; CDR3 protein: CASRPRRTTYEQYF
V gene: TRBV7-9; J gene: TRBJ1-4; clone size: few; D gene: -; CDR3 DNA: TGTGCCAGCAGCCCGGGACAAAGTAATGAAAAACTGTTTTTT; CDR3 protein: CASSPGQSNEKLFF
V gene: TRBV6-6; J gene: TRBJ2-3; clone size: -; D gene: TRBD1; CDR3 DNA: TGTGCCAGCAGTAACACAGGGGGCGGCACAGATACGCAGTATTTT; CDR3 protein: CASSNTGGGTDTQYF
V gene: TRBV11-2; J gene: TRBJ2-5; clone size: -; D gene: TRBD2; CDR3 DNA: TGTGCCAGCAGCCCCCAGCGGGGGGGGCCTGGTGAGACCCAGTACTTC; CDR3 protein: CASSPQRGGPGETQYF
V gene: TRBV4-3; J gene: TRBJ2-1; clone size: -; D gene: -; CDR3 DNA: TGCGCCAGCAGCCACCTTGGGGGTAATGAGCAGTTCTTC; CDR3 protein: CASSHLGGNEQFF
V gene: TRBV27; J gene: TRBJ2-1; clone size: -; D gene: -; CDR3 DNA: TGTGCCAGCAGTTCGGGGAGGTGGGGGGCAGGGGATGAGCAGTTCTTC; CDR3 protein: CASSSGRWGAGDEQFF
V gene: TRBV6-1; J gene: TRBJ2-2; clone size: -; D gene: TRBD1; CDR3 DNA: TGTGCCCTCCGGGGGACAGGGGGGACCGGGGAGCTGTTTTTT; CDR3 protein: CALRGTGGTGELFF
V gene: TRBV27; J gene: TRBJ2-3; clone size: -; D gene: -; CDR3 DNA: TGTGCCAGCAGTTGGGTCGAGAGCACAGATACGCAGTATTTT; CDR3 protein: CASSWVESTDTQYF
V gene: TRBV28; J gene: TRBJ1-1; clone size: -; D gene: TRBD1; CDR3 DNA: TGTGCCAGCAGCCTGACAGGGATCCCTGAAGCTTTCTTT; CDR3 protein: CASSLTGIPEAFF
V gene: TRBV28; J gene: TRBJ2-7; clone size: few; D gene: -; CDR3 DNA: TGTGCCAGCAGTTTGGGGCAGGCGGGGGAGCAGTACTTC; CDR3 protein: CASSLGQAGEQYF
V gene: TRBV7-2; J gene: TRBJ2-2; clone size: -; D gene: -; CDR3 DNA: TGTGCCAGCAGCTTGCGCGGGACAATAACCGGGGAGCTGTTTTTT; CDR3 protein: CASSLRGTITGELFF
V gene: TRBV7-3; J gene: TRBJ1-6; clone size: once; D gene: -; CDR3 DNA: TGTGCCAGCAGCCGATACTATAATTCACCCCTCCACTTT; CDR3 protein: CASSRYYNSPLHF
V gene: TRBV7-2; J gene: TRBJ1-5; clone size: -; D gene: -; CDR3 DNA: TGTGCCAGCAGCGGGGAGATATCCAAGCCCCAGCATTTT; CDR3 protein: CASSGEISKPQHF
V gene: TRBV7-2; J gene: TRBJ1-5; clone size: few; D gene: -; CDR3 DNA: TGTGCCAGCAGCTTAGTTCAGGGGAGCAATCAGCCCCAGCATTTT; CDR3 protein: CASSLVQGSNQPQHF
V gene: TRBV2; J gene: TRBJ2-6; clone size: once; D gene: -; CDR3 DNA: TGTGCCAGCAGTGAAGCAGCTCGGACCGACCGGGTGGGGGCCAACGTCCTGACTTTC; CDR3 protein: CASSEAARTDRVGANVLTF
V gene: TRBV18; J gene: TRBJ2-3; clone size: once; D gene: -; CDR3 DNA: TGTGCCAGCTCTCCAAACCCTAGAGCCGATACGCAGTATTTT; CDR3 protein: CASSPNPRADTQYF
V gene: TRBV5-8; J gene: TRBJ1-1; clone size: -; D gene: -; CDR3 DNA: TGTGCCAGCAGCCCGGCGGAGACTGAAGCTTTCTTT; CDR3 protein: CASSPAETEAFF
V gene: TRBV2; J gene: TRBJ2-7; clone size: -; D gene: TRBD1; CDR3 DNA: TGTGCCAGCAGTGTCACAGGGGGCTTTGGAGAGCAGTACTTC; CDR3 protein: CASSVTGGFGEQYF
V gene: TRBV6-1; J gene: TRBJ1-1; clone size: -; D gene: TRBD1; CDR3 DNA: TGTGCCAGCAGCGACCCCGGGACAGGGATCACTGAAGCTTTCTTT; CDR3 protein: CASSDPGTGITEAFF
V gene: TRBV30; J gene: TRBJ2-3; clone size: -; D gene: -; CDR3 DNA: TGTGCCTGGGCGACAGAAAGCACAGATACGCAGTATTTT; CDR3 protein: CAWATESTDTQYF
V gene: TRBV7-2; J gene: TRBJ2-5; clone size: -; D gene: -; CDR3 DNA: TGTGCCAGCACGGGGTTTCTCCGGGGCCAAGAGACCCAGTACTTC; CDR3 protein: CASTGFLRGQETQYF
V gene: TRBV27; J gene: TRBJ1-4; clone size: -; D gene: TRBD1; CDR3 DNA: TGTGCCAGCAGACCGGGGACAGGGAATGAAAAACTGTTTTTT; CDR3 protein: CASRPGTGNEKLFF
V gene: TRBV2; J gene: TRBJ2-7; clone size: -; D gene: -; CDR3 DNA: TGTGCCAGCAGTGAAGGGGCAGGGAAGAAATTC; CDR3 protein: CASSEGAGKKF
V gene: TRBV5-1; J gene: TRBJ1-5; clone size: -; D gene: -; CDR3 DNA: TGCGCCAGCAGCTTGGCGAGTGGAGATAACAATCAGCCCCAGCATTTT; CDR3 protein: CASSLASGDNNQPQHF
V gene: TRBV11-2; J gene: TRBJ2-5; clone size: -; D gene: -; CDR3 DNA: TGTGCCAGCAGCCCCCGGGTTCAAGAGACCCAGTACTTC; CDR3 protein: CASSPRVQETQYF
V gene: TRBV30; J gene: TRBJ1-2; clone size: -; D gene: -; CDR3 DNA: TGTGCCGGGAAGGGGGTGTCCTATGGCTACACCTTC; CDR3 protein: CAGKGVSYGYTF
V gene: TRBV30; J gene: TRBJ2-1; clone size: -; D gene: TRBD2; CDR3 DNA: TGTGCCTGGACCCCAATAGCGGGGGGGCTCAGTGAGCAGTTCTTC; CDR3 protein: CAWTPIAGGLSEQFF
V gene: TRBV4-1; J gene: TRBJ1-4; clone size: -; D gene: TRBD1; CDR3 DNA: TGCGCCAGCAGCCAATGGGGACAGGGTAATGAAAAACTGTTTTTT; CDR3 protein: CASSQWGQGNEKLFF
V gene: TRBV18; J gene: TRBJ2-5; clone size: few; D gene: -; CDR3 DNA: TGTGCCAGCTCACCACCGGGCGAGACCCAGTACTTC; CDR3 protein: CASSPPGETQYF
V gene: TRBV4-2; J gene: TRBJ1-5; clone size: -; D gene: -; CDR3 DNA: TGTGCCAGCAGCCACCCCGGGGGGCTGGGACAGCCCCAGCATTTT; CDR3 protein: CASSHPGGLGQPQHF
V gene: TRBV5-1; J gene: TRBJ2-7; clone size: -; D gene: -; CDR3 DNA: TGCGCCAGCTCCCCGGCGGTCCTAGACGTCGAGCAGTACTTC; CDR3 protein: CASSPAVLDVEQYF
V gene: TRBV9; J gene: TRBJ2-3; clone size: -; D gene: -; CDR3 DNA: TGTGCCAGCAGCGTAGAGCGCACAGATACGCAGTATTTT; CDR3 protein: CASSVERTDTQYF
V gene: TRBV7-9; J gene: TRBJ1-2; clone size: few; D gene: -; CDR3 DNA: TGTGCCAGCAGCCCAGAGACCAATGGCTACACCTTC; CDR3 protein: CASSPETNGYTF
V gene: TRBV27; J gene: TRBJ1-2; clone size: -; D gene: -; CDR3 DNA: TGTGCCAGCAGTTTATCGCACGGGGCTGGGTCCGGCTACACCTTC; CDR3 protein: CASSLSHGAGSGYTF
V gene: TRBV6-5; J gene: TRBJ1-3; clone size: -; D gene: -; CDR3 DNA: TGTGCCAGCAGGCGGACAGTGGGCACTGGAAACACCATATATTTT; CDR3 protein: CASRRTVGTGNTIYF
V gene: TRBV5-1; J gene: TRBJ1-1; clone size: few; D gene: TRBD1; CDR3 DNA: TGCGCCAGCAGCCCCACCGGGACAGGGTTTGTCGCTGAAGCTTTCTTT; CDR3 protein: CASSPTGTGFVAEAFF
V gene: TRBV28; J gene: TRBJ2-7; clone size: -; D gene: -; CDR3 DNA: TGTGCCAGCAGTCCCTACTACGAGCAGTACTTC; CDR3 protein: CASSPYYEQYF
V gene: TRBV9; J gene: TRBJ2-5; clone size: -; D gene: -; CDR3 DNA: TGTGCCAGCAGCTCAAGACCGTACCAAGAGACCCAGTACTTC; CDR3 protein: CASSSRPYQETQYF
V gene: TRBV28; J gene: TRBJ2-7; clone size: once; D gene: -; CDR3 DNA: TGTGCCAGCAGTTCCCCTGACAGTTACGAGCAGTACTTC; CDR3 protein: CASSSPDSYEQYF
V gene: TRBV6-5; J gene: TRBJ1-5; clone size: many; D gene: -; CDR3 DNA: TGTGCCAGCAGAGGAGGGGATGCAAGCAATCAGCCCCAGCATTTT; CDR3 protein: CASRGGDASNQPQHF
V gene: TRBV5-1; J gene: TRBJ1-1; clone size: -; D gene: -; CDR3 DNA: TGCGCCAGCGGTCGGGAGGGCACTGAAGCTTTCTTT; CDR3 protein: CASGREGTEAFF
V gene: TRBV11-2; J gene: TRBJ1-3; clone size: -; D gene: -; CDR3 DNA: TGTGCCAGCAGCTTAGGGAGCGGGGGTCGGCGGGGAAACACCATATATTTT; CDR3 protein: CASSLGSGGRRGNTIYF
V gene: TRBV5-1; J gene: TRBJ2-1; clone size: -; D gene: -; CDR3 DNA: TGCGCCAGCAGCCTACAGGGCGTGAGTAATGAGCAGTTCTTC; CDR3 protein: CASSLQGVSNEQFF
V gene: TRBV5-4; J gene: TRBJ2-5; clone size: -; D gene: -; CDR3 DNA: TGTGCCAGCAGCTTGGGGCCCACAGGGACTCCGGAGACCCAGTACTTC; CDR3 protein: CASSLGPTGTPETQYF
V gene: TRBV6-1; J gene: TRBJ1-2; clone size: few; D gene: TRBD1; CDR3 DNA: TGTGCCAGCAGTGAAGCGTCAGGGGGTAATGGCTACACCTTC; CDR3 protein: CASSEASGGNGYTF
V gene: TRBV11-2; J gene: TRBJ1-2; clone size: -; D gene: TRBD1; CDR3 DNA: TGTGCCAGCAGCTTGGCCGGGACAGGGGACTATGGCTACACCTTC; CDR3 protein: CASSLAGTGDYGYTF